A selection of T cell receptor beta chains follows, all from one sample in a study of blood T cells in healthy people across ages. TCRdb used MiXCR to reprocess the 5' RACE reads, holding one entry per CDR3 protein. The data contain nearly 800,000 distinct CDR3 sequences, 25% of them singletons. The sample was also reused in another study, on T cells of mothers and their children.

Sequenced: blood. These receptors were collected from a boy between 10 and 17 years old in good health. The CDR3 runs from the conserved cysteine through the conserved F or W. D genes are given only for firm matches. Size is omitted from some rows. Given values are once, few, many or a class for expanded clones.

d_gene	abundance	v_gene	j_gene	CDR3aa	CDR3nt
TRBD2	many	TRBV29-1	TRBJ2-1	CSVEGLAENEQFF	TGCAGCGTTGAGGGACTAGCGGAGAATGAGCAGTTCTTC
TRBD2	few	TRBV7-8	TRBJ2-3	CASSFLAGEPDTQYF	TGTGCCAGCAGCTTCTTAGCGGGGGAGCCAGATACGCAGTATTTT
TRBD2	-	TRBV7-9	TRBJ2-7	CASSWSSGRSYEQYF	TGTGCCAGCAGCTGGTCTAGCGGGAGATCTTACGAGCAGTACTTC
TRBD1	-	TRBV14	TRBJ2-7	CASSQAFRTGVDEQYF	TGTGCCAGCAGCCAAGCGTTCCGGACAGGCGTGGACGAGCAGTACTTC
-	few	TRBV19	TRBJ1-2	CATLDAASLGYTF	TGTGCCACCTTGGACGCCGCTTCACTGGGCTACACCTTC
-	-	TRBV6-5	TRBJ1-1	CASSYRLGTEAFF	TGTGCCAGCAGTTACCGGTTGGGTACTGAAGCTTTCTTT
-	-	TRBV7-3	TRBJ2-7	CASSLMAYYEQYF	TGTGCCAGCAGCTTAATGGCGTATTACGAGCAGTACTTC
-	few	TRBV7-9	TRBJ2-5	CASRPPFGTLGKETQYF	TGTGCCAGCCGTCCCCCTTTCGGGACCCTCGGGAAAGAGACCCAGTACTTC
-	-	TRBV14	TRBJ2-3	CASSQTDEIYFTDTQYF	TGTGCCAGCAGCCAAACAGACGAAATATATTTCACAGATACGCAGTATTTT
TRBD2	few	TRBV6-6	TRBJ2-7	CASSLAGGIGEQYF	TGTGCCAGCAGCTTAGCGGGAGGGATCGGGGAGCAGTACTTC
-	-	TRBV28	TRBJ2-7	CASSLLARYEQYF	TGTGCCAGCAGTTTACTGGCCAGATACGAGCAGTACTTC
TRBD2	few	TRBV7-2	TRBJ2-7	CASSLASGFPGGEQYF	TGTGCCAGCAGCTTAGCGTCAGGGTTCCCCGGGGGGGAGCAGTACTTC
-	few	TRBV15	TRBJ2-5	CATSSRALETQYF	TGTGCCACCAGCAGCAGGGCGTTAGAGACCCAGTACTTC
-	-	TRBV5-1	TRBJ2-7	CASSYRDRTAYEQYF	TGCGCCAGCAGCTACCGCGACAGAACCGCCTACGAGCAGTACTTC
-	few	TRBV4-3	TRBJ2-7	CASSQDRHSPAYEQYF	TGCGCCAGCAGCCAAGATCGCCACAGCCCTGCCTACGAGCAGTACTTC
TRBD2	-	TRBV4-3	TRBJ2-1	CASSPSGPYNEQFF	TGCGCCAGCAGCCCTAGCGGGCCCTACAATGAGCAGTTCTTC
TRBD2	-	TRBV3-1	TRBJ2-2	CASSQGLAGVTGELFF	TGTGCCAGCAGCCAAGGACTAGCGGGAGTCACCGGGGAGCTGTTTTTT
-	-	TRBV6-5	TRBJ2-7	CASRGHESSYEQYF	TGTGCCAGCAGGGGACATGAGAGCTCCTACGAGCAGTACTTC
-	-	TRBV7-2	TRBJ2-3	CASSPWRDTQYF	TGTGCCAGCAGCCCGTGGAGGGATACGCAGTATTTT
-	-	TRBV6-5	TRBJ2-5	CASNVGLGETQYF	TGTGCCAGCAACGTGGGTTTGGGAGAGACCCAGTACTTC
-	-	TRBV18	TRBJ1-2	CASSPVGQGAIGCTF	-
TRBD2	few	TRBV5-1	TRBJ2-7	CASSLGGGEYYEQYF	TGCGCCAGCAGCTTGGGCGGGGGGGAATACTACGAGCAGTACTTC